This T cell receptor (beta chain) emerged from a study of shared clonotypes between healthy human individuals. General study results and limits: The low donor count limited represented genetic and exposure-history diversity.

Genomic DNA came from roughly 84 million PBMCs in unsorted samples. The ends lost 0 bases at V and 10 bases at J; junction bases unmatched: 3. CDR3 length: 14 amino acids. CDR1 is SGHKS, CDR2 YYEKEE, per germline (reference sequence). The run depth of the assay was deep. Replicate PCRs for unsorted PBMC used approximately 300 ng DNA (around 30,000 T cell genomes). The assay was immunoSEQ multiplex PCR, and TCRdb's table has in-frame clones only and misses some. Seen here are more than 400,000 clones, over 70% observed once, and the top ten hold about 13%. With regard to this clone: The antigen is not known.

The sequencing input was PBMCs. The receptor's source is a woman aged 40-49 years in good health. Some clones in this sample may be carry-over from other donors' samples. The J gene is TRBJ2-3, the V gene TRBV5-5; 12 nucleotides match TRBD2. CDR3 region: CASSLALAGGAQYF. The DNA for the CDR3 is TGTGCCAGCAGCTTGGCGCTAGCGGGAGGGGCGCAGTATTTT.